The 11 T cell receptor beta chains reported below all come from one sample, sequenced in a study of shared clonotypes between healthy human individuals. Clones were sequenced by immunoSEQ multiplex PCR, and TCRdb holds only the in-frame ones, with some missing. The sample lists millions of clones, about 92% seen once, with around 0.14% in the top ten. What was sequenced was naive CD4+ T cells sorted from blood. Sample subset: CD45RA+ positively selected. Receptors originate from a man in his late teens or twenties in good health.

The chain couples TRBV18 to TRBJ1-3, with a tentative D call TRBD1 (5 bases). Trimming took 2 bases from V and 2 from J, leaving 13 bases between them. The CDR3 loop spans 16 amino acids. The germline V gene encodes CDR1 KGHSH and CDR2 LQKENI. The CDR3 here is CASSPTSDSPGNTIYF. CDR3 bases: TGTGCCAGCTCACCAACCTCCGACAGTCCTGGAAACACCATATATTTT.

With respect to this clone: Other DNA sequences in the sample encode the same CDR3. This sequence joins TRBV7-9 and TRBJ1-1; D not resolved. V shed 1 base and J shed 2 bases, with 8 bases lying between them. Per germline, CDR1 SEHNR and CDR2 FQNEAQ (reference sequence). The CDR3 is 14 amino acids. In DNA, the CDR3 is TGTGCCAGCAGCTTAGATCCACTTAACACTGAAGCTTTCTTT. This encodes CASSLDPLNTEAFF.

The CDR3: CASSLLTGIGPNTGELFF. The CDR3 DNA reads as TGTGCCAGCAGTTTATTAACGGGGATAGGGCCGAACACCGGGGAGCTGTTTTTT. This chain uses TRBV28 with TRBJ2-2; a weak D match, TRBD2 (5 bases). In germline, CDR1 is MDHEN, CDR2 SYDVKM. This CDR3 contains 18 residues. V shed 1 base and J shed 0 bases, with 15 bases lying between them.

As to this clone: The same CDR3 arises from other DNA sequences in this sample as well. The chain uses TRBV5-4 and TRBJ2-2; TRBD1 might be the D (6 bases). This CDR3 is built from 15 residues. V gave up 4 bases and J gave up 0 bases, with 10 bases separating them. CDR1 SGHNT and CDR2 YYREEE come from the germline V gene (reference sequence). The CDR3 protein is CASSLQGTNTGELFF. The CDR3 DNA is TGTGCCAGCAGCCTTCAGGGGACGAACACCGGGGAGCTGTTTTTT.

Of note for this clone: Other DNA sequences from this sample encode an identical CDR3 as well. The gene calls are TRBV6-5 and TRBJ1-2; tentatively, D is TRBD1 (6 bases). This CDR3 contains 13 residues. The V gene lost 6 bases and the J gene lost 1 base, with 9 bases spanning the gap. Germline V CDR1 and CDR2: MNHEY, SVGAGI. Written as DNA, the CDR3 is TGTGCCAGCAGCAGAGGGGGTAACTATGGCTACACCTTC. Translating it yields CASSRGGNYGYTF.

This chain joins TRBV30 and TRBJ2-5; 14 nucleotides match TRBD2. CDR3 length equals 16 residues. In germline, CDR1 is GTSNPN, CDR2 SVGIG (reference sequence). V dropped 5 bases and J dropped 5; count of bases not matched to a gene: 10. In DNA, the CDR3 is TGTGCCTGGGGAGTACCGGGACTAGCGGGGGACGAGACCCAGTACTTC. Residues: CAWGVPGLAGDETQYF.

CDR3 in amino acids: CASGLVLTSDLYNEQFF. The CDR3 DNA follows: TGTGCTAGTGGTTTGGTACTAACTAGCGACCTCTACAATGAGCAGTTCTTC. The chain carries TRBV12-5 and TRBJ2-1; 7 nucleotides match TRBD2. Germline V gives CDR1 LGHNT, CDR2 FRNRAP. This CDR3 contains 17 residues. V was pared by 0 bases and J by 3 bases, with 8 bases of the junction left unmatched.

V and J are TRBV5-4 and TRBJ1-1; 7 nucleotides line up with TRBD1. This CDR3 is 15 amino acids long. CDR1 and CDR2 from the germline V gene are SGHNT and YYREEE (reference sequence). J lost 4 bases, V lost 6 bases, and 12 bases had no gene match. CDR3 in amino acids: CASTQTGMGSTEAFF. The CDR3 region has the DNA TGTGCCAGCACCCAGACAGGGATGGGGAGCACTGAAGCTTTCTTT.

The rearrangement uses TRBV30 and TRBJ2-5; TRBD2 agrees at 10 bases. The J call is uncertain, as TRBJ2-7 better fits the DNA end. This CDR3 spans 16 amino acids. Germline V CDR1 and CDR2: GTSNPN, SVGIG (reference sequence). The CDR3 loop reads CAWTLGRLAGTYEQYF. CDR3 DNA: TGTGCCTGGACCCTGGGACGACTAGCGGGTACCTACGAGCAGTACTTC.

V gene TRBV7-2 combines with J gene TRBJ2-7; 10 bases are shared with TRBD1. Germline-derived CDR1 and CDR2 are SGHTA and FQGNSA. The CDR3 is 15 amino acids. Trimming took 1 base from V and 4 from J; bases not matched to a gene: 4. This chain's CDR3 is CASSLVGTGVYEQYF. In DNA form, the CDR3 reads TGTGCCAGCAGCTTAGTGGGGACAGGGGTGTACGAGCAGTACTTC.

The CDR3 loop is CASSRDSLGNTIYF. In DNA, the CDR3 is TGTGCCAGCAGTCGGGACTCTTTGGGGAACACCATATATTTT. The gene calls are TRBV7-9 and TRBJ1-3; maybe TRBD1 (5 bases). Germline CDR1 SEHNR, CDR2 FQNEAQ (reference sequence). The CDR3 length is 14 residues. V shed 6 bases and J shed 7 bases, with 16 bases lying between them.